This entry lists 3 T cell receptor beta chains sequenced from one sample in a study of blood T cell repertoires in COVID-19. The assay was immunoSEQ multiplex PCR, and TCRdb's table has in-frame clones only and misses some. The sample holds about 260,000 clones; approximately 87% are singletons and the top ten take 1.5%. Sample: peripheral blood. The source is a middle-aged woman who had recovered from COVID-19.

The chain recombines TRBV2 with TRBJ2-5; 9 bases map to TRBD2. The CDR3 is 14 amino acids. V shed 5 bases and J 1 base; nucleotides not matched to a gene: 2. CDR1 is SNHLY, CDR2 FYNNEI, per germline. The CDR3 is CASSLAGTQETQYF. CDR3 in DNA: TGTGCCAGCAGTCTAGCGGGGACCCAAGAGACCCAGTACTTC.

The chain joins TRBV29-1 to TRBJ2-7; 7 bases fit TRBD1. The CDR3 totals 12 residues. V trimming: 2 bases; J trimming: 3 bases; junction bases outside the gene matches: 1. Germline V gene lookup returns CDR1 SQVTM and CDR2 ANQGSEA. The CDR3 reads CSVEQGVYEQYF. The CDR3 DNA is TGCAGCGTTGAACAGGGGGTCTACGAGCAGTACTTC.

The V call is TRBV6-5, the J call TRBJ1-2; D perhaps matches TRBD1 (6 bases). The ends were cut back, 4 bases at V and 4 bases at J, with 13 bases in the middle. The CDR3 covers 14 residues. CDR1 is MNHEY, CDR2 SVGAGI, per germline. The CDR3 sequence: CASSLGGQPYGYTF. In DNA, the CDR3 is TGTGCCAGCAGTTTAGGCGGACAGCCCTATGGCTACACCTTC.